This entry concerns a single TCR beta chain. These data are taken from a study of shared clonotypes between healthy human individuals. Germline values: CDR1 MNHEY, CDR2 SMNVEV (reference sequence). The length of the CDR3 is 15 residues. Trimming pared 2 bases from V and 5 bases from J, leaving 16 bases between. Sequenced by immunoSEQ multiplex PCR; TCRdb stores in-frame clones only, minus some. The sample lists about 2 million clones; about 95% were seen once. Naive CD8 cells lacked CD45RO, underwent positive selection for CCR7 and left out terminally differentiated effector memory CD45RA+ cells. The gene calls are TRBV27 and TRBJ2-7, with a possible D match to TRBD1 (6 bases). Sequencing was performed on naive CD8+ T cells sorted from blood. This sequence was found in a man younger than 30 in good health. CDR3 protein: CASSLLQGGLHEQYF. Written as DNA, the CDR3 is TGTGCCAGCAGTTTACTACAGGGTGGACTCCACGAGCAGTACTTC.